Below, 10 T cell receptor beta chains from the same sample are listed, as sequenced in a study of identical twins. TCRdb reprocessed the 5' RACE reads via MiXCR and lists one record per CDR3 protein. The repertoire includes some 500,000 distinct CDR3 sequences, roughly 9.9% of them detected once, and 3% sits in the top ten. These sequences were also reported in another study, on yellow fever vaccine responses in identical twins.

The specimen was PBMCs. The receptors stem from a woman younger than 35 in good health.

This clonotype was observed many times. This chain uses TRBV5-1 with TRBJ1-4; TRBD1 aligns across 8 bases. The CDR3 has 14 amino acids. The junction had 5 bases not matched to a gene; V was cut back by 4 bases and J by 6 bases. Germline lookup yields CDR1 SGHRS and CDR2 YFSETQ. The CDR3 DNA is TGCGCCAGCAGCAAGGGACAGGCTGATGAAAAACTGTTTTTT. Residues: CASSKGQADEKLFF.

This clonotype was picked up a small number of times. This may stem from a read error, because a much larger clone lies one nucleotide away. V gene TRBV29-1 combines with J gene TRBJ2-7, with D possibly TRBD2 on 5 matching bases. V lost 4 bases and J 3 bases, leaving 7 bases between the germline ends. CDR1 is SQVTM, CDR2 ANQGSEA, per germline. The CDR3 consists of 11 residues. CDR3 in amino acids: CSVAGDYEQYF. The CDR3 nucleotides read TGCAGCGTTGCCGGGGACTACGAGCAGTACTTC.

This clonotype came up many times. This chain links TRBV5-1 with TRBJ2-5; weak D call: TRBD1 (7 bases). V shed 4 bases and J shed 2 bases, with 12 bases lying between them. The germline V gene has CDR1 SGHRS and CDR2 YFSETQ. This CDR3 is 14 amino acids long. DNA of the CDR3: TGCGCCAGCAGCCTGGAGGGACAGCAAGAGACCCAGTACTTC. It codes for CASSLEGQQETQYF.

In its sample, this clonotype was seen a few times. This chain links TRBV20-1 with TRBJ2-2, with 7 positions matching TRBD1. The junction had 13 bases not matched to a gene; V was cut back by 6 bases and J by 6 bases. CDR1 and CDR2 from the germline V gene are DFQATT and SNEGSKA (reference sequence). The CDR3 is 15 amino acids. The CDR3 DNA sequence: TGCAGTGCCTTAGACAGGGCTTTTGAAGCCGGGGAGCTGTTTTTT. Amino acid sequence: CSALDRAFEAGELFF.

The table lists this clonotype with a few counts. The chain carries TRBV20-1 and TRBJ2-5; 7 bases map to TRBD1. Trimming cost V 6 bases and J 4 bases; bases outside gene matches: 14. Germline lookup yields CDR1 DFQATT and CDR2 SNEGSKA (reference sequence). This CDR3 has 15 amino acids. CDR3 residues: CSAKSPGTVGETQYF. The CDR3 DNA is TGCAGTGCCAAGAGCCCCGGGACAGTGGGAGAGACCCAGTACTTC.

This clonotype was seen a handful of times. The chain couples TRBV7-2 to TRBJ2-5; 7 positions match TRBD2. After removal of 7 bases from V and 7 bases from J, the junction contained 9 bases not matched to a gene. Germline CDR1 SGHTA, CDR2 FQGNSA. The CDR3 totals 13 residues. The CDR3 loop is CASIMVGRGTQYF. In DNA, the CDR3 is TGTGCCAGCATAATGGTGGGGAGGGGGACCCAGTACTTC.

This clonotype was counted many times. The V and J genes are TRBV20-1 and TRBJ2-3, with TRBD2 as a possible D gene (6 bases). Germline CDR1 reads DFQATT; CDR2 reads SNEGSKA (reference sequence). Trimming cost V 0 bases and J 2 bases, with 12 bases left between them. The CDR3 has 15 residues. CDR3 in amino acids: CSARDSGSPTDTQYF. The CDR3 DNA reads TGCAGTGCTAGAGATAGCGGTTCCCCCACAGATACGCAGTATTTT.

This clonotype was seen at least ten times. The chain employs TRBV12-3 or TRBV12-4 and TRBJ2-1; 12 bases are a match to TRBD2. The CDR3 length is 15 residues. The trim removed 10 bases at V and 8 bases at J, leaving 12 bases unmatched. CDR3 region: CATALAGGEFDEQFF. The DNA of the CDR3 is TGTGCCACGGCCCTAGCGGGAGGGGAATTCGATGAGCAGTTCTTC.

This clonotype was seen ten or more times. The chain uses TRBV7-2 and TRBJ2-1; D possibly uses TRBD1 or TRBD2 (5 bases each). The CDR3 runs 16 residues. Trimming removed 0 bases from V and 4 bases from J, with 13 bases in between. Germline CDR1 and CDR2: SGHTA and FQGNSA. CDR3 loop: CASSLASGAQYNEQFF. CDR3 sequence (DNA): TGTGCCAGCAGCTTAGCGTCCGGGGCGCAGTACAATGAGCAGTTCTTC.

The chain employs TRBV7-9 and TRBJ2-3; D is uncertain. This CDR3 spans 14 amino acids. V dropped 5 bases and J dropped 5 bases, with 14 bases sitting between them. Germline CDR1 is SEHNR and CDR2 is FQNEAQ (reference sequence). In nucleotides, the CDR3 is TGTGCCAGCAGCCCCCAAAGGCCGGGAGATACGCAGTATTTT. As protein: CASSPQRPGDTQYF.